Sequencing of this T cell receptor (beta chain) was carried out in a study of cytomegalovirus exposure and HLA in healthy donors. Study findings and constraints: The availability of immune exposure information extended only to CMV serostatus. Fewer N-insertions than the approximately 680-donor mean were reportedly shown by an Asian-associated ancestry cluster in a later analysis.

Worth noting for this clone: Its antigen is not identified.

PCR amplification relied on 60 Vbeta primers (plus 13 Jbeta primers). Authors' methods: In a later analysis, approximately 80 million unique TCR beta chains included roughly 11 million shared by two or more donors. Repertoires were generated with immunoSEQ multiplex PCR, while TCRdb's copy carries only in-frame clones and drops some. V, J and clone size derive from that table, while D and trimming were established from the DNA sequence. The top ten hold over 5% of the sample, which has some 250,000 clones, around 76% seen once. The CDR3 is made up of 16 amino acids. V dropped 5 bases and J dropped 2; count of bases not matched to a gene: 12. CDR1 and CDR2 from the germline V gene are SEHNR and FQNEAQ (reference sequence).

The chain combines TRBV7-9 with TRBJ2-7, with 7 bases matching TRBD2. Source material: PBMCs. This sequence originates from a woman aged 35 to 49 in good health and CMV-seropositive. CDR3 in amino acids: CASSPPPPRGAYEQYF. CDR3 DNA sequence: TGTGCCAGCAGCCCTCCCCCCCCTCGGGGGGCCTACGAGCAGTACTTC.